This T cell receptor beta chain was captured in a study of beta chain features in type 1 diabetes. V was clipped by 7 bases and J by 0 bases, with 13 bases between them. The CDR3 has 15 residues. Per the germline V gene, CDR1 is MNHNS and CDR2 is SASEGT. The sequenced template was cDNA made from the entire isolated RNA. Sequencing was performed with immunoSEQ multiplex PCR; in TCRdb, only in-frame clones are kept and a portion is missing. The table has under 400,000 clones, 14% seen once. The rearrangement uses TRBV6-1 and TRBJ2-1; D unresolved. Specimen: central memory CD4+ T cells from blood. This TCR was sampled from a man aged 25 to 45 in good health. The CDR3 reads CASIQSRSSYNEQFF. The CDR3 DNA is TGTGCCAGCATACAGTCGAGGAGCTCCTACAATGAGCAGTTCTTC.